One and the same sample provided the 20 T cell receptor beta chains below, sequenced in a study of cytomegalovirus exposure and HLA in healthy donors. Researchers ran the PCR with 60 Vbeta and 13 Jbeta primers. Here immunoSEQ multiplex PCR was the method, and the copy in TCRdb shows in-frame clones only, minus some. The sample shows roughly 150,000 clones, roughly three quarters of them seen only once. Sequences were obtained from PBMCs. These receptor sequences come from a male donor in good health and CMV-seronegative.

V gene TRBV4-1 combines with J gene TRBJ2-2; the D is unclear. V shed 3 bases and J shed 0 bases, with 8 bases lying between them. Germline V gene lookup returns CDR1 MGHRA and CDR2 YSYEKL. CDR3 length: 15 residues. CDR3 in DNA: TGCGCCAGCAGCCAGCAGGAAGCGAACACCGGGGAGCTGTTTTTT. Translating gives CASSQQEANTGELFF.

This clone was observed a single time. The rearrangement links TRBV19 to TRBJ2-7; a possible D gene is TRBD2 (5 bases). The CDR3 loop spans 13 amino acids. Per germline, CDR1 LNHDA and CDR2 SQIVND (reference sequence). Deletions cut 2 bases from V and 2 bases from J, with 7 bases between. Written as DNA, the CDR3 is TGTGCCAGTAGTATAACCGGGGCCTACGAGCAGTACTTC. It encodes CASSITGAYEQYF.

The chain joins TRBV5-1 to TRBJ1-5, with D tentatively TRBD1 (5 bases). The CDR3 spans 15 residues. Germline CDR1 reads SGHRS; CDR2 reads YFSETQ. V was pared by 1 base and J by 4 bases, with 12 bases between. CDR3 DNA: TGCGCCAGCAGCTTGCAGGGCCAGAATAATCAGCCCCAGCATTTT. The encoded protein is CASSLQGQNNQPQHF.

The chain recombines TRBV20-1 with TRBJ1-1; no clear D. Germline V gene lookup returns CDR1 DFQATT and CDR2 SNEGSKA (reference sequence). The CDR3 sequence is 11 residues long. Trimming took off 3 bases at V and 7 bases at J, with 9 bases between the two ends. The CDR3 sequence is CSARGVSEAFF. DNA of the CDR3: TGCAGTGCTAGGGGCGTAAGTGAAGCTTTCTTT.

V is TRBV28 and J is TRBJ2-7, with D possibly matching TRBD1 (5 bases). The CDR3 is 13 residues long. V shed 5 bases and J shed 0 bases, with 8 bases lying between them. CDR1 MDHEN and CDR2 SYDVKM come from the germline V gene. The DNA of the CDR3 is TGTGCCAGCAGTAAGACAGACTCCTACGAGCAGTACTTC. This translates into CASSKTDSYEQYF. The full variable domain, rest sourced from reference TRBV28 and TRBJ2-7, is DVKVTQSSRYLVKRTGEKVFLECVQDMDHENMFWYRQDPGLGLRLIYFSYDVKMKEKGDIPEGYSVSREKKERFSLILESASTNQTSMYLCASSKTDSYEQYFGPGTRLTVT.

This chain links TRBV7-2 with TRBJ1-1, with 11 bases fitting TRBD1. From germline, CDR1 is SGHTA and CDR2 FQGNSA. The length of the CDR3 is 12 residues. The V segment lost 5 bases and the J segment 11 bases; nucleotides outside the gene matches: 4. Written as DNA, the CDR3 is TGTGCCAGCAGCGCGGGGACAGGGGGTGCTTTCTTT. The encoded protein is CASSAGTGGAFF.

The chain uses TRBV6-5 and TRBJ2-7, with 10 bases lining up with TRBD1. The J segment lost 2 bases and the V segment lost 6 bases, leaving 7 bases of the junction unmatched. Germline loops: CDR1 MNHEY, CDR2 SVGAGI. The CDR3 contains 15 residues. Written as DNA, the CDR3 is TGTGCCAGCAGCCCGACGGGACAGGGGACCTACGAGCAGTACTTC. It translates to CASSPTGQGTYEQYF.

CDR3 residues: CASSLSSRGATNEKLFF. In DNA, the CDR3 is TGTGCCAGCAGTTTATCGAGTCGAGGAGCTACTAATGAAAAACTGTTTTTT. This chain joins TRBV28 and TRBJ1-4; D is ambiguous. The V end lost 1 base, the J end lost 2 bases, and 14 bases lay between the germline ends. The CDR3 loop spans 17 amino acids. Germline V gives CDR1 MDHEN, CDR2 SYDVKM.

The chain carries TRBV15 and TRBJ2-1; TRBD2 is a possible D gene (5 bases). Germline V gene lookup returns CDR1 LNHNV and CDR2 YYDKDF (reference sequence). CDR3 size: 14 residues. V dropped 4 bases and J dropped 10 bases, with 17 bases sitting between them. The CDR3 sequence: CATSTRGQEAEQFF. The CDR3 nucleotides read TGTGCCACCAGCACCAGAGGGCAAGAGGCGGAGCAGTTCTTC.

V gene TRBV2 combines with J gene TRBJ2-5; D remains unclear. The CDR3 has 16 residues. Germline V gene lookup returns CDR1 SNHLY and CDR2 FYNNEI. Deletions cut 5 bases from V and 5 bases from J, with 21 bases between. CDR3 sequence reads: CASSLAEGVPPETQYF. The CDR3 DNA is TGTGCCAGCAGTTTGGCGGAAGGCGTCCCTCCTGAGACCCAGTACTTC.

The chain is built from TRBV7-8 and TRBJ2-7; TRBD2 matches 7 bases. Looked up from germline, CDR1 is SGHVS and CDR2 is FQNEAQ. The CDR3 is made up of 16 amino acids. The V gene end was trimmed by 6 bases and the J gene end by 2 bases; junction bases not matched to a gene: 13. CDR3 coding DNA: TGTGCCAGCAGTCGTACTTGGGACGGGGGGACCTACGAGCAGTACTTC. It is translated as CASSRTWDGGTYEQYF. The complete variable domain, with remaining parts taken from reference TRBV7-8 and TRBJ2-7, reads GAGVSQSPRYKVAKRGQDVALRCDPISGHVSLFWYQQALGQGPEFLTYFQNEAQLDKSGLPSDRFFAERPEGSVSTLKIQRTQQEDSAVYLCASSRTWDGGTYEQYFGPGTRLTVT.

This chain connects TRBV11-3 to TRBJ2-1, with a tentative D call TRBD1 (5 bases). The CDR3 is 14 residues long. In germline, CDR1 is SGHNT, CDR2 YENEEA. The ends were cut back, 3 bases at V and 6 bases at J, with 12 bases in the middle. The chain's CDR3 is CASSFEGAGNEQFF. The CDR3, as DNA: TGTGCCAGCAGCTTCGAAGGGGCAGGCAATGAGCAGTTCTTC.

The rearrangement links TRBV27 to TRBJ1-2; the D gene is possibly TRBD1 (5 bases). The CDR3 consists of 14 residues. The V gene lost 4 bases and the J gene lost 0 bases, with 9 bases spanning the gap. Germline CDR1 and CDR2: MNHEY and SMNVEV (reference sequence). The CDR3 nucleotides are TGTGCCAGCAGTTCAACAGGAACTAACTATGGCTACACCTTC. This gives the protein CASSSTGTNYGYTF.

This rearrangement joins TRBV28 to TRBJ1-5; D is ambiguous. The germline V gene has CDR1 MDHEN and CDR2 SYDVKM. The germline V and J ends were trimmed by 5 bases and 2 bases, with 10 bases remaining between them. The CDR3 sequence is 14 residues long. The CDR3 here is CASSRQVGNQPQHF. CDR3 coding DNA: TGTGCCAGCAGTAGGCAGGTTGGCAATCAGCCCCAGCATTTT.

The V and J genes are TRBV6-1 and TRBJ1-3; TRBD1 agrees at 7 bases. Germline V gives CDR1 MNHNS, CDR2 SASEGT. Germline trimming cut 1 base from V and 0 bases from J; bases unmatched to any gene: 3. The CDR3 has 16 amino acids. The CDR3 bases are TGTGCCAGCAGTGAAGGCAGGGGGGTCTCTGGAAACACCATATATTTT. Encoded protein: CASSEGRGVSGNTIYF.

The chain links TRBV18 to TRBJ2-7; D perhaps matches TRBD1 (6 bases). Germline loops: CDR1 KGHSH, CDR2 LQKENI. The CDR3 runs 15 residues. The ends were cut back, 6 bases at V and 0 bases at J, with 15 bases in the middle. The CDR3 sequence is CASSPGTLNSYEQYF. CDR3 DNA: TGTGCCAGCTCCCCCGGGACATTGAACTCCTACGAGCAGTACTTC.

The chain combines TRBV7-2 with TRBJ2-2; D ambiguous. The germline V gene has CDR1 SGHTA and CDR2 FQGNSA. V was shortened by 1 base and J by 0 bases, with 9 bases between the two germline ends. This CDR3 has 16 amino acids. The CDR3 reads CASSLVLQSNTGELFF. The CDR3 bases are TGTGCCAGCAGCTTAGTGTTACAGTCGAACACCGGGGAGCTGTTTTTT.

V usage is TRBV28 and J usage is TRBJ2-1; TRBD2 matches at 11 bases. The CDR3 runs to 15 residues. Germline V CDR1 and CDR2: MDHEN, SYDVKM. The V segment lost 2 bases and the J segment 9 bases; nucleotides outside the gene matches: 6. CDR3 region: CASSLSTSGSGEQFF. CDR3 coding DNA: TGTGCCAGCAGTTTAAGTACTAGCGGGAGCGGTGAGCAGTTCTTC.

This clone was counted between two and nine times. This chain joins TRBV5-6 and TRBJ2-7, with 9 bases that match TRBD1. The length of the CDR3 is 13 residues. Trimming took 6 bases from V and 1 from J; bases not matched to a gene: 2. In germline, CDR1 is SGHDT, CDR2 YYEEEE. CDR3 protein: CASTGTGSYEQYF. The CDR3 DNA reads as TGTGCCAGCACCGGGACAGGGTCCTACGAGCAGTACTTC.

This chain links TRBV9 with TRBJ1-1, with a possible D match to TRBD1 (6 bases). V lost 4 bases and J lost 0, with 13 bases in between. CDR3 length: 15 residues. The germline V gene has CDR1 SGDLS and CDR2 YYNGEE. CDR3 sequence: CASSPRTDMNTEAFF. CDR3 DNA: TGTGCCAGCAGCCCACGGACAGATATGAACACTGAAGCTTTCTTT.